In its sample, the clone carrying this T cell receptor beta chain ranks as medium-sized. As yet, its antigen is unknown. The sample comes from a study of T and B cells in COVID-19 patients. BIOMED2 TRB-A/B primer pools were used in multiplex TRB PCR. TCRdb processed the multiplex PCR reads anew with MiXCR; each CDR3 protein has one entry. The sample gives roughly 7,200 distinct CDR3 sequences, over 25% of which show up once; around 10% is in the top ten. Each TRB amplification used about 250-550 ng of genomic DNA from blood. Study findings and constraints: Patients with COVID-19 reportedly showed strongly skewed T cell receptor beta variable and joining gene usage.

Sequenced: blood. The origin of this receptor is a human donor with active COVID-19.

This chain's CDR3 is CATSRGGRGSYNEQFF. CDR3 coding DNA: TGTGCCACCAGCAGAGGGGGCAGGGGCTCCTACAATGAGCAGTTCTTC. The V and J genes are TRBV15 and TRBJ2-1; TRBD1 might be the D (6 bases). Germline V gives CDR1 LNHNV, CDR2 YYDKDF (reference sequence). V shed 1 base and J shed 0 bases, with 10 bases lying between them. CDR3 length equals 16 residues.